The following is a T cell receptor beta chain sequence with its context. This receptor's antigen is unknown. One base away there is no much larger clone; base qualities are not given. These data are taken from a study of cytomegalovirus exposure and HLA in healthy donors (TCRdb year 2017). The study in broad terms: According to an earlier analysis of 587 of the donors, about 170 million T cells yielded some 110 million unique TCR beta sequences and roughly 280 Gb of sequence data. Roughly 300 gigabases of sequencing data and tens of millions of unique TCR sequences were included in an early release covering 550 to 650 HLA-typed donors. Among the roughly 400 genotyped donors, about 83% belonged to the genetic ancestry cluster associated with self-reported Caucasian donors. The study aimed to test whether signatures of past pathogen exposure could be identified by cataloging public T cell receptors. The study profiled the T cell repertoires of about 720 subjects by immunosequencing and related them to cytomegalovirus serostatus. Besides the first cohort of roughly 700 subjects, a separate validation cohort made up of 120 different subjects was used. To predict cytomegalovirus infection status, the study brought together high-throughput TCR immunosequencing, statistical association of individual TCRs with disease status, and machine learning. A later analysis re-examined previously published TCR beta repertoires from about 700 donors and added high-resolution HLA genotyping to investigate patterns of TCR occurrence. The later analysis used no new phenotypic data to find candidate immune exposures, relying instead on TCR beta sequences and their occurrence across donors. In an earlier analysis of roughly 540 of the donors, high-throughput TCR beta sequencing was used to judge whether each TCR beta V gene segment behaved as functional or pseudogenic. Donor age, sex, ethnicity and CMV serostatus were compiled together with the repertoire data. Genome-wide SNP genotypes for about 55% of the roughly 670 donors were used in a later genetic analysis, which treated that subset as a discovery cohort. All discovery cohort repertoires had been generated on a single sequencing platform. HLA typing covered class I and class II loci at four-digit resolution. The number of typed donors differed by locus: about 629-630 for A, B, C, DRB1 and DQB1; approximately 540 for DQA1; 600 to 610 for DPA1; and roughly 470 for DPB1. A handful of DR-DQ haplotypes were handled as single units for association and clustering because linkage in the cohort was strong. Across approximately 420 genotyped donors of the cohort, an average of about 240,000 unique TCR beta nucleotide sequences per donor were sequenced, and about a sixth of those sequences were non-productive.

The CDR3 starts with the cysteine, ends with the phenylalanine, and has 18 residues. Just the 54-base CDR3 DNA is kept, in frame starting at base 1. V lost 3 bases and J lost 2 bases; the stretch between them is 24 bases long. Reading the germline V gene (reference sequence) gives CDR1 SGHNT and CDR2 YYREEE. The cohort comprised fewer than 700 healthy bone marrow donors. Cohort members were all nominally healthy when sampled, although unrecorded immune exposures were likely present. The donor was CMV seronegative and belonged to the group of 380 or so seronegative cohort members. A peripheral blood sample was provided by each donor, and peripheral blood mononuclear cells were used for TCR beta sequencing. Genomic DNA extraction from the blood cell samples was performed with the Qiagen DNeasy Blood Extraction Kit. Overall study outcomes, separate from this receptor: An association between a missense DCLRE1C variant and V-gene and J-gene trimming of TCR beta chains was found in a later genetic analysis and replicated in an independent cohort. Most TCR sequences were observed very rarely across donors, whereas some public TCRs were present in many individuals. A total of 164 TCR beta chains were listed by the study as associated with cytomegalovirus. In vitro tests confirmed that three of the cytomegalovirus-associated TCR beta chains recognize cytomegalovirus antigens. Because HLA typing was missing for some donors at each locus, association tests included only the typed subset. Most CMV-associated TCR beta chains appeared to be HLA-restricted in a later analysis, and the HLA associations seemed to be driven largely by CMV exposure. The classifier was reported to diagnose cytomegalovirus status with high specificity and sensitivity in both the original and validation cohorts. A further reported finding was that TCR beta sequences accurately predicted the HLA-A and HLA-B alleles for most subjects in the first cohort. According to a later analysis, TCR association rates differed among HLA loci, with DRB1 alleles showing the most associated TCRs and HLA-C alleles showing the fewest. Presence/absence analyses assumed roughly uniform sequencing depth across donors, an assumption that may not hold. A later analysis reported that several top co-occurrence clusters appeared linked to parvovirus B19, influenza, CMV and Epstein-Barr virus. This cohort had only TCR beta chains sequenced, and the lack of alpha or paired-chain data limited which features could be detected. A later analysis found that HLA-associated TCR beta chains were more clonally expanded and had lower generation probabilities than equally common non-associated chains. Some IMGT-functional V segments, including TRBV6-2 and TRBV6-3, could not be distinguished by the 87-base-pair reads and were therefore excluded. When HLA alleles, especially DR and DQ, strongly co-occurred, attributing TCR associations to individual alleles was difficult. An earlier analysis of approximately 500 of the donors showed that most TCR beta V segments appeared in productive rearrangements either about 87% or about 30% of the time, which broadly matched IMGT annotations. The authors suggested that the approach could potentially be generalized to other disease states and immunological phenotypes. For the cohort, immune exposure information was limited to CMV serostatus. Approximately 16 rarely observed V segments, including chromosome 9 orphons, were excluded from the earlier analysis of a few hundred of the donors because counts were too low. In a later analysis, 16,951 TCR beta sequences were associated with specific HLA alleles at a false discovery rate of 0.05. According to a later genetic analysis, donors in an Asian-associated ancestry cluster had fewer N-insertions in productive TCRs than the approximately 700-donor mean. A group of highly shared sequence variants was considered likely to be a technical artifact of the sequencing pipeline. Correlated functional status among segregating V segments might be attributable to linkage disequilibrium, but an unknown experimental factor could not be ruled out.

The protocol used for the library was the immunoSEQ multiplex PCR assay. A mixture of 60 forward primers for TCR Vbeta segments and 13 reverse primers for TCR Jbeta segments was used in the multiplex PCR. Amplification of the CDR3 region of rearranged TCR beta genes was performed with a multiplex PCR assay on genomic DNA. The amplified TCR beta libraries were sequenced on the Illumina HiSeq System as 87-base-pair reads. Per the source publication's procedure: A later analysis tallied roughly 76 million unique TCR beta chains across the 700 or so repertoires, and approximately 9.9 million of those chains were shared by two or more donors. To remove PCR and sequencing errors, raw reads were error-corrected and collapsed into unique sequences using a nearest-neighbor algorithm that merged closely related sequences. V, D and J gene segments were assigned by aligning CDR3 sequences to IMGT reference sequences. For a sequence to be retained, a match of at least six nucleotides to both a V gene segment and a J gene segment was required. A rearrangement was called productive if the CDR3 had no stop codons and remained in frame with V and J, and every other rearrangement was called non-productive. CDR3 was defined by IMGT convention, running from the second conserved V-encoded cysteine to the conserved J-encoded phenylalanine. The earlier analysis of about 640 of the donors excluded any sequence lacking an unambiguous match to a single V gene segment. An earlier analysis of fewer than 750 of the donors classified V segments as functional when productive rearrangements were above 56.7% and as segregating when the standard deviation between donors was above 5%. A statistical classification framework was built to diagnose cytomegalovirus status from the catalog of TCR beta chain sequences. A later analysis assigned V and J genes by comparing TCR nucleotide sequences with IMGT/GENE-DB human TR gene sequences. The TCRdist pipeline was used in a later analysis to assign CDR3 sequences and most-parsimonious VDJ recombination scenarios. A later analysis defined each TCR beta chain by its CDR3 amino acid sequence plus V-gene family, and excluded reads lacking a unique V-gene family. To address suspected cross-contamination and a sequencing artifact, a later analysis removed approximately 600 highly shared, low-generation-probability nucleotide sequences. For each public chain, a later analysis derived a clonal expansion index from normalized ranks of inferred template counts within each repertoire. A later analysis computed generation probabilities with a VDJ recombination model fitted to out-of-frame rearrangements, and checked the results against IGoR. In a later analysis, TCR-TCR, TCR-HLA and TCR-CMV co-occurrence was scored with hypergeometric tests, and a repertoire-size bias correction was applied to TCR pairs. In a later analysis, false discovery rates were estimated by permuting HLA or CMV assignments 20 times. In a later analysis, co-occurring TCRs were grouped using DBSCAN, and TCRdist sequence similarity was added for clustering within HLA-allele-positive subsets. Repertoires with fewer than 30,000 or more than 120,000 public chains were left out of co-occurrence clustering, as were four to six repertoires with anomalous nucleotide sharing. Sourced from immuneACCESS, this table was stored by TCRdb with only in-frame sequences that have V and J called. A share of the clones is absent; for the studies checked, an unresolved V gene accounts for under half, and the remainder has no known explanation. V and J calls and clone size are as listed in that table; D and trimming were resolved from the DNA. In this sample the table shows approximately 160,000 clones, roughly 80% of which occur a single time. Jointly, the top ten make up over 0.65% of the sample.

The rearrangement combines TRBV5-4 with TRBJ2-7, and possibly TRBD2, on 6 matching bases. The sequence was collected from a woman between 18 and 29 years old in good health and CMV-seronegative. Sequenced input: PBMCs. Read as DNA, the sequence is TGTGCCAGCAGCTCCGGGGGTTTCGCGGCTAGGTTAACCTACGAGCAGTACTTC. This sequence encodes CASSSGGFAARLTYEQYF.